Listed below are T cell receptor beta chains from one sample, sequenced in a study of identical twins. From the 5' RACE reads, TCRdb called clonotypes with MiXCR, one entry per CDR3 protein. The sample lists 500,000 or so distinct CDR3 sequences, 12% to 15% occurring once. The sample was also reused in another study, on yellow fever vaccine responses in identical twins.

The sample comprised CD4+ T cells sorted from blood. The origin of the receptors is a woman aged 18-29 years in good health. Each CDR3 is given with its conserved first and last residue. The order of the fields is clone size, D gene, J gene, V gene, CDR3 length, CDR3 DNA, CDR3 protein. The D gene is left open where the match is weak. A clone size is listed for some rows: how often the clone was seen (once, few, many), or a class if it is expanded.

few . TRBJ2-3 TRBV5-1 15 TGCGCCAGCAGCCCTAGGGCCTCCCCCACAGATACGCAGTATTTT CASSPRASPTDTQYF
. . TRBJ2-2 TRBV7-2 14 TGTGCCAGCAGTTCCGTAGGGGGATCCGGGGAGCTGTTTTTT CASSSVGGSGELFF
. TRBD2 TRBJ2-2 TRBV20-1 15 TGCAGTGCAGGGACTAGCGGGGGGCCCACCGGGGAGCTGTTTTTT CSAGTSGGPTGELFF
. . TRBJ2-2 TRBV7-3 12 TGTGCCAGCAGCCCAAGACCCGGGGAGCTGTTTTTT CASSPRPGELFF
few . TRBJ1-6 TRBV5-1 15 TGCGCCAGCAGCGGGACCGCGTATGGTAATTCACCCCTCCACTTT CASSGTAYGNSPLHF
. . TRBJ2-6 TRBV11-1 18 TGTGCCAGCAGCTTAGGTCCTGGGGCCGTATCTGGGGCCAACGTCCTGACTTTC CASSLGPGAVSGANVLTF
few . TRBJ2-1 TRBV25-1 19 TGTGCCAGCAGCCGGGAAGGACTTGCCAGATTCAGCTCCTACAATGAGCAGTTCTTC CASSREGLARFSSYNEQFF
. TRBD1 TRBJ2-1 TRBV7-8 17 TGTGCCAGCAGCTTACCGCGTCGCAGGGGGCCCTACAATGAGCAGTTCTTC CASSLPRRRGPYNEQFF
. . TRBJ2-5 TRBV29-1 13 TGCAGCGTTGAACGTAGGGGGCAAGAGACCCAGTACTTC CSVERRGQETQYF
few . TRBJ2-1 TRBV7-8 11 TGTGCCAGCAGCTGGACTTATGAGCAGTTCTTC CASSWTYEQFF
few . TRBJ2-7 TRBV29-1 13 TGCAGCGTTGGGACTGACAGGCCCTACGAGCAGTACTTC CSVGTDRPYEQYF
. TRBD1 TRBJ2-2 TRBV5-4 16 TGTGCCAGCAGCTGGGGAACAGGGGGTCACACCGGGGAGCTGTTTTTT CASSWGTGGHTGELFF
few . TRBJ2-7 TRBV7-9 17 TGTGCCAGCAGCTCCACAGGACTTGGCCTTCCCTCCTACGAGCAGTACTTC CASSSTGLGLPSYEQYF
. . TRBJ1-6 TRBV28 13 TGTGCCAGCAGTTTCAGGGGTCGGTCACCCCTCCACTTT CASSFRGRSPLHF
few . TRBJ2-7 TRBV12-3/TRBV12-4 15 TGTGCCAGCAGGTCGGGACTTCAGAGCTCCTACGAGCAGTACTTC CASRSGLQSSYEQYF
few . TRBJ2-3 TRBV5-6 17 TGTGCCAGCAGCTTGGAACGCGGTCCATCGAGCACAGATACGCAGTATTTT CASSLERGPSSTDTQYF
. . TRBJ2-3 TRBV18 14 TGTGCCAGCTCGGAGCTCACTGGCACAGATACGCAGTATTTT CASSELTGTDTQYF
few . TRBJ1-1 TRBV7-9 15 TGTGCCAGCAGCCAAACGACAGCCTTGAACACTGAAGCTTTCTTT CASSQTTALNTEAFF
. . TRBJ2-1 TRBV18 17 TGTGCCAGCTCACCAGGCCTACTTCACCTCAGTAACAATGAGCAGTTCTTC CASSPGLLHLSNNEQFF
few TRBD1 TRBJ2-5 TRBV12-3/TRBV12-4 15 TGTGCCAGCAGTTTGCCCAGGGGGCTTCAAGAGACCCAGTACTTC CASSLPRGLQETQYF
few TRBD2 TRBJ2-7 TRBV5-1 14 TGCGCCAGCAGCCGGGGGGACGGTGCCTACGAGCAGTACTTC CASSRGDGAYEQYF
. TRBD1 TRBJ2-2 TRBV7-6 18 TGTGCCAGCAGCTCCTTTCCTAGGGACAGGGTGGGGACCGGGGAGCTGTTTTTT CASSSFPRDRVGTGELFF
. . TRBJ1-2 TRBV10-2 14 TGCGCCAGCAGTGAGTCGAGAGGGAACTATGGCTACACCTTC CASSESRGNYGYTF
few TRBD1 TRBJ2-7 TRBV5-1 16 TGCGCCAGCAGCTGGGATCCCGGGACAGGGGGCTACGAGCAGTACTTC CASSWDPGTGGYEQYF
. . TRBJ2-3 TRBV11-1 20 TGTGCCAGCAACAACCCCAGGAGTACACCATCGTTCGGCAGCACAGATACGCAGTATTTT CASNNPRSTPSFGSTDTQYF
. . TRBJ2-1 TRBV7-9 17 TGTGCCAGCAGCTTAGATGTGGCAGGGGAACGGGGCAATGAGCAGTTCTTC CASSLDVAGERGNEQFF
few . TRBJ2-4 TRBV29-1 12 TGCAGCGTTGCCAGGGCGGAAAACATTCAGTACTTC CSVARAENIQYF
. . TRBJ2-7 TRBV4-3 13 TGCGCCAGCAGTCGACACCTTAGCGGCGAGCAGTACTTC CASSRHLSGEQYF
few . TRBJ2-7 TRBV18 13 TGTGCCAGCTCACCTAAGACCTCTGGCGAGCAGTACTTC CASSPKTSGEQYF
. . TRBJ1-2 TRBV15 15 TGTGCCACCAGCAGAGGAAGGCAGGGCTTTCTTGGCTACACCTTC CATSRGRQGFLGYTF
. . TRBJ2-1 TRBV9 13 TGTGCCAGCAGCGTGGGGGTCTCCAATGAGCAGTTCTTC CASSVGVSNEQFF
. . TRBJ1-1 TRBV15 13 TGTGCCACCAGCAGGACAGAGAACACTGAAGCTTTCTTT CATSRTENTEAFF
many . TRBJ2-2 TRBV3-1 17 TGTGCCAGCAGACATCGAACCGAACTAGGGAGCACCGGGGAGCTGTTTTTT CASRHRTELGSTGELFF
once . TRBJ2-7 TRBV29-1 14 TGCAGCGCCTCACAGGGAAACAGTCCCTACGAGCAGTACTTC CSASQGNSPYEQYF
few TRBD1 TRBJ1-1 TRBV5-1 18 TGCGCCAGCAGCTCCCGGACAGGGGGCGGATTGGTGAACACTGAAGCTTTCTTT CASSSRTGGGLVNTEAFF